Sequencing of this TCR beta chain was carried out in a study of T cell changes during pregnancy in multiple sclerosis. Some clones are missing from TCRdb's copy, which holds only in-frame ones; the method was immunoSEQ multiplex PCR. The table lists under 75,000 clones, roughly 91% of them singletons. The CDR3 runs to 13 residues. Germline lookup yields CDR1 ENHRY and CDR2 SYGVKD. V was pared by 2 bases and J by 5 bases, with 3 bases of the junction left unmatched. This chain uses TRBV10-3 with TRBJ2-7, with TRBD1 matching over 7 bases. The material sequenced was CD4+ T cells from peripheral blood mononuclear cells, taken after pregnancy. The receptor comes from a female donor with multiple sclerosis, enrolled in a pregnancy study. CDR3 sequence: CAISETTGDEQYF. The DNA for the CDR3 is TGTGCCATCAGTGAGACAACAGGGGACGAGCAGTACTTC.